This T cell receptor beta chain was found in a study of T cells in Graves' hyperthyroidism and ophthalmopathy (dated by TCRdb to about 2019). As for the study more broadly: Peripheral blood was sampled at the time of initial diagnosis, prior to any treatment. To identify TCR V-J signatures that set the groups apart, the researchers used a discovery cohort of approximately 98 patients, made up of 40 to 45 with Graves' ophthalmopathy and about 59 with stable Graves' hyperthyroidism. An independent validation cohort of fewer than 20 hyperthyroidism patients and 15 or so patients who later progressed to ophthalmopathy tested prospective prediction of ophthalmopathy. For training and testing, the approximately 97 patients in the discovery cohort were randomly divided in a 7:3 ratio. In about six Graves' hyperthyroidism patients, the study also compared T-cell repertoires from thyroid tissue with T-cell repertoires from blood. After sampling, hyperthyroidism patients received methimazole starting at 30 mg daily, and ophthalmopathy patients received high-dose intravenous methylprednisolone. The paper describes TCR Vbeta CDR3 sequencing of 135 peripheral blood samples, made up of 43 ophthalmopathy patients, roughly 80 hyperthyroidism patients and around 17 progressor patients.

TCR beta CDR3 regions were amplified from RNA transcripts. The TCR CDR3 was subjected to a first round of RT-PCR using the HTBI primer set and the Qiagen OneStep RT-PCR kit. Libraries were constructed in a second round of multiplex PCR, after which size selection and purification were carried out. Paired-end sequencing of the libraries was performed with 100 bp reads on an Illumina HiSeq2000. On the study's bioinformatics: SOAPnuke was used to process the raw data, with reads discarded if the reads contained adapters or uncalled bases, had a mean Phred below 15, or lacked an exact constant-primer or identifier match. High-quality paired reads were merged with COPE v1.2.5, and unique nucleotide sequences were defined as clonotypes. MiTCR v1.1 was used to align clonotypes to the IMGT TRBV, TRBD and TRBJ reference segments. Analysis was restricted to V-J combinations with a frequency above 0.0001, which covered 99.2% of repertoires. A TCS score was defined as the ratio of F50 (clonal expansion) to E x V (chaos), with BLOSUM62-based TCRdist applied between CDR3 peptides within each V-J. Welch's t-statistics and random forest reduced fewer than 600 V-J features to roughly 13, which were used in a naive Bayes classifier (R e1071). The public reads were reprocessed in TCRdb via fastp at Q25 and MiXCR, keeping in-frame beta chains. Identical CDR3 protein sequences are pooled into one entry, listed with their most common genes and DNA. TCRdb's processing, not the study's, gives the V and J calls here. A total of more than 550,000 distinct CDR3 sequences appear in this sample, around a sixth of them only once. The biggest ten clones account for over 15% of the sample.

The study at large found these results: Sample size was not statistically predetermined, and blinding of investigators to group allocation was not performed. In validation, the model predicted progression to ophthalmopathy with 55% to 71% sensitivity and about 73% specificity, a median of 6.5 months before onset. Most expanded thyroid clonotypes (frequency above 0.001) were also detected in blood, a finding suggesting that blood repertoires may reflect thyroid immune responses. Ophthalmopathy was separated from stable hyperthyroidism by a 13 V-J signature model, with around 90% sensitivity and 81% to 82% specificity obtained in cross-validation and 80%/75% obtained in testing.

As for this clonotype: This receptor's antigen is unknown. Per-nucleotide qualities are absent, and no much larger clonotype sits a single base away.

Hyperthyroidism patients were newly diagnosed, with disease duration under 2 months, and aged 18 to 65 years. Any patient with an uncontrolled infection, another autoimmune disease, pregnancy or lactation was excluded. Diagnoses were established on the basis of clinical symptoms, serum thyroxine and TRAb, thyroid ultrasound, and orbital computed tomography. For progressor patients, blood was drawn at the first diagnosis of hyperthyroidism, before any ophthalmopathy symptoms had appeared. Ficoll-Paque density gradient centrifugation was used to isolate PBMCs from under 11 ml of fresh peripheral blood. Patients classed as progressors first received a Graves' hyperthyroidism diagnosis and then went on to develop ophthalmopathy during follow-up. Total RNA was extracted using Trizol reagent, and RNA quality was assessed on an Agilent 2100 Bioanalyzer. From a lookup of the germline V gene, CDR1 and CDR2 are MNHEY and SVGAGI. Taken from cysteine to phenylalanine, the CDR3 has 16 residues. The only DNA kept is the CDR3, 48 bases in frame from the first base. V ends up 0 bases short and J 7 bases short, with an unmatched junction base count of 7.

Recombination connected TRBV6-5 to TRBJ1-2; the central 11 bases match TRBD1. Sequenced: blood. This TCR came from a woman aged 45-60 years with Graves' hyperthyroidism that later progressed to Graves' ophthalmopathy. The CDR3 corresponds to CASSYSGTGTGGGYTF. The DNA is as follows: TGTGCCAGCAGTTACTCGGGGACCGGGACAGGGGGTGGCTACACCTTC.